Sequencing of this TCR beta chain was carried out in a study of blood T cell repertoires in COVID-19. TCRdb's copy holds only in-frame clones and misses some; the assay was immunoSEQ multiplex PCR. The data contain approximately 490,000 clones, 75% to 90% of them singletons. Trimming took off 0 bases at V and 4 bases at J, with 10 bases between the two ends. Germline loops: CDR1 MGHRA, CDR2 YSYEKL. The CDR3 sequence is 15 residues long. The sample comprised PBMCs or T cells enriched from blood (not recorded which). This chain joins TRBV4-1 and TRBJ1-3; D gene ambiguous. This TCR came from a woman aged 18-30 years who had recovered from COVID-19. CDR3 nucleotides: TGCGCCAGCAGCCAAGATGGGCCTGTAGGAAACACCATATATTTT. It translates to CASSQDGPVGNTIYF.